This T cell receptor (beta chain) was recorded in a study of blood T cell repertoires in COVID-19. Study information: Material from acute and convalescent COVID-19 was sourced from the United States, Italy and Spain.

Enrollees, 18 to 89 years old, lived in about two dozen US areas. Categorization into cohorts depended on clinical history that participants reported. The authors' processing: Using reference gene primer amplification, nucleated cell counts were estimated. Profiling relied on immunoSEQ multiplex PCR, and the TCRdb table lists in-frame clones only, not all of them. V, J and clone size derive from that table, while D and trimming were established from the DNA sequence. Found here are approximately 210,000 clones, 65% to 80% of them singletons; the top ten hold less than 20%. The sequenced sample consisted of PBMCs or T cells enriched from blood (not recorded which). This receptor was taken from a woman in her forties or fifties with acute COVID-19.

The CDR3 sequence is CASSSPGQGNNEQFF. DNA of the CDR3: TGTGCCAGCAGCTCTCCGGGACAGGGAAACAATGAGCAGTTCTTC. V is TRBV11-3 and J is TRBJ2-1; the match to TRBD1 covers 9 bases. Germline V lookup: CDR1 SGHNT, CDR2 YENEEA. Germline trimming cut 4 bases from V and 5 bases from J; bases unmatched to any gene: 6. The CDR3 contains 15 residues.